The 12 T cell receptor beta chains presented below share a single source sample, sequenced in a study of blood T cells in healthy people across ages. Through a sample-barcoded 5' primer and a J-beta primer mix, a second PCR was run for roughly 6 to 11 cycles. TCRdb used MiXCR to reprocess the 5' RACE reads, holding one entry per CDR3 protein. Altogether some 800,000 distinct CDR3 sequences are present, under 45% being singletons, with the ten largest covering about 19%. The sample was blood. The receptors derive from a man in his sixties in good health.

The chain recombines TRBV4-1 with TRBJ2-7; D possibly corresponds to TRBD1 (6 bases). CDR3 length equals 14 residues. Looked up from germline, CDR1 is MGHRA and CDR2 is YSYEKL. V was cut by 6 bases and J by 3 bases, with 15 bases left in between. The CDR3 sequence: CASSQSDRLYEQYF. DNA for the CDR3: TGCGCCAGCAGTCAGTCCGACAGGCTCTACGAGCAGTACTTC.

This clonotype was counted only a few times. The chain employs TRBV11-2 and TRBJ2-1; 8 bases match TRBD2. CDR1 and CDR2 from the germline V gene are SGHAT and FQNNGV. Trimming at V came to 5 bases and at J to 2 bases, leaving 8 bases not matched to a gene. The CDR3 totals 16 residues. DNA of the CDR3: TGTGCCAGCAGCCGAGCGGGGGCCCTTCCCTACAATGAGCAGTTCTTC. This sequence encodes CASSRAGALPYNEQFF.

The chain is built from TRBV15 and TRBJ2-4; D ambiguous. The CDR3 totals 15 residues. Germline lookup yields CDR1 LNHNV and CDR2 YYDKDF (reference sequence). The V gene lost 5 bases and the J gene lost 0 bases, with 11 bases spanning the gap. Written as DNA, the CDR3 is TGTGCCACCAGCGCCGACCCGATAGCCAAAAACATTCAGTACTTC. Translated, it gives CATSADPIAKNIQYF. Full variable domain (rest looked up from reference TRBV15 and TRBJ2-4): DAMVIQNPRYQVTQFGKPVTLSCSQTLNHNVMYWYQQKSSQAPKLLFHYYDKDFNNEADTPDNFQSRRPNTSFCFLDIRSPGLGDTAMYLCATSADPIAKNIQYFGAGTRLSVL.

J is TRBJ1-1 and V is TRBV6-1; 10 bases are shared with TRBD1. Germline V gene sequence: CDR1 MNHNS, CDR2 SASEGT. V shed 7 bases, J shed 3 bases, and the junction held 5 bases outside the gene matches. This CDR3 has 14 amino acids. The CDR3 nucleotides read TGTGCCAGCACCGCGGACAGGGGGGACACTGAAGCTTTCTTT. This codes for CASTADRGDTEAFF.

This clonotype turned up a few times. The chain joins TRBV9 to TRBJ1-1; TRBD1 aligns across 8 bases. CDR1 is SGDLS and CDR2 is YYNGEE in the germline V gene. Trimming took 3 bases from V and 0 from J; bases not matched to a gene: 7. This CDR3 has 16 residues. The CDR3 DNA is TGTGCCAGCAGCGCAGGGGACAGGTTGGTGAACACTGAAGCTTTCTTT. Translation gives CASSAGDRLVNTEAFF.

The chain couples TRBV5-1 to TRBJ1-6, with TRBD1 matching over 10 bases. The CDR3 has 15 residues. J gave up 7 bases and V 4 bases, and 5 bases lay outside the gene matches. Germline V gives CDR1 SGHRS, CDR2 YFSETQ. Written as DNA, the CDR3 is TGCGCCAGCAGCGGTGGGACAGGGGCGAATTCACCCCTCCACTTT. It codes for CASSGGTGANSPLHF.

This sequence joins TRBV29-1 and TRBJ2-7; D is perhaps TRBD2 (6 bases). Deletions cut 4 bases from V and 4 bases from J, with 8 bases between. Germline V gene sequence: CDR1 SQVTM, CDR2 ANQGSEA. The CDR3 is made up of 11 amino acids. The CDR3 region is CSVGREYEQYF. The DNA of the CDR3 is TGCAGCGTTGGGAGGGAGTACGAGCAGTACTTC.

The CDR3 sequence is CASSYSGPSGETQYF. In DNA, the CDR3 is TGTGCCAGCAGTTACTCCGGACCCTCAGGCGAGACCCAGTACTTC. This chain links TRBV6-5 with TRBJ2-5; no firm D call. With 0 bases removed from V and 5 bases from J, the gap between germline ends came to 13 bases. The V gene's germline CDR1 is MNHEY and CDR2 SVGAGI. The CDR3 is made up of 15 amino acids.

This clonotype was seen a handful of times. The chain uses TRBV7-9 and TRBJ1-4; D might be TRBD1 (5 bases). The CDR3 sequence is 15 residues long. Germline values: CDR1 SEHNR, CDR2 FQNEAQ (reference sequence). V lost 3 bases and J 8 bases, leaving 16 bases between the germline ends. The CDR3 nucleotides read TGTGCCAGCAGCTTTGGGGACCTACCTCGGGAAAAACTGTTTTTT. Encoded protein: CASSFGDLPREKLFF.

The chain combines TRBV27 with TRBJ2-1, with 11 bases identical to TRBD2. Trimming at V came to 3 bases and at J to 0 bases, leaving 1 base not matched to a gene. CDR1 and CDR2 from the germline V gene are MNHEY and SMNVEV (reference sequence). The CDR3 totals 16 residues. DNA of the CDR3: TGTGCCAGCAGTTTGGGACTAGCGGTCTCCTACAATGAGCAGTTCTTC. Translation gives CASSLGLAVSYNEQFF.

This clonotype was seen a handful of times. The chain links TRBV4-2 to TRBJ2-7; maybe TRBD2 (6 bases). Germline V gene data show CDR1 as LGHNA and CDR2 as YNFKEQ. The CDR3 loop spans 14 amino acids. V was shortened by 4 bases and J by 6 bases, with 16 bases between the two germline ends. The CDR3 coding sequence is TGTGCCAGCAGCCCCGGGACTCAGGGAGGCGAGCAGTACTTC. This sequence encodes CASSPGTQGGEQYF.

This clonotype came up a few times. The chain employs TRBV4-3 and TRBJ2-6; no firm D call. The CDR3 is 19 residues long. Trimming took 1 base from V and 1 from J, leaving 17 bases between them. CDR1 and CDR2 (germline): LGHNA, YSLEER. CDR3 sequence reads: CASSQVGWDGKSGANVLTF. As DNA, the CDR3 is TGCGCCAGCAGCCAAGTGGGTTGGGATGGGAAATCTGGGGCCAACGTCCTGACTTTC.